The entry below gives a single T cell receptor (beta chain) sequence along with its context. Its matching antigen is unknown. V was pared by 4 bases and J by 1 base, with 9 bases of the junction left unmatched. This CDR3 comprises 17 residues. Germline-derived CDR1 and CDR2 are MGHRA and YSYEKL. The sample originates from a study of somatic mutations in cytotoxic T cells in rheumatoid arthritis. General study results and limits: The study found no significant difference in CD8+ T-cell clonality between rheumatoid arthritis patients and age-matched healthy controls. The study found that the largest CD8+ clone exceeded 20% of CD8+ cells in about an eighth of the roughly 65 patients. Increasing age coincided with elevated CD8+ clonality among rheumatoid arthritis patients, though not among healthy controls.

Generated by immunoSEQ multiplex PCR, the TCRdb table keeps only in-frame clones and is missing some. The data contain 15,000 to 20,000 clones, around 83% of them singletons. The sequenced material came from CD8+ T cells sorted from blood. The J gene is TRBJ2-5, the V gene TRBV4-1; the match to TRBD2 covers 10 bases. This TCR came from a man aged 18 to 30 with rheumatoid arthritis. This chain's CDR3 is CASSPLGLALIQETQYF. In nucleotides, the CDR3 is TGCGCCAGCAGCCCACTGGGACTAGCGCTCATCCAAGAGACCCAGTACTTC.